This T cell receptor beta chain stems from a study of blood T cell repertoires in COVID-19. Data came from immunoSEQ multiplex PCR; TCRdb stores just in-frame clones and leaves some out. The data show approximately 220,000 clones, with 85% to 90% seen just once and around 4% held by the top ten. V was pared by 5 bases and J by 2 bases, with 10 bases between. This CDR3 comprises 15 residues. The germline V gene has CDR1 LNHDA and CDR2 SQIVND (reference sequence). The TCR comes from a woman aged 30 to 39 with acute COVID-19. The chain has TRBV19 and TRBJ2-6, with unresolved D. Sequenced: PBMCs or T cells enriched from blood (not recorded which). Here the CDR3 DNA reads TGTGCCAGTAGTGCCGGGTTGGCTGGGGCCAACGTCCTGACTTTC. Translating gives CASSAGLAGANVLTF.